These 25 T cell receptor beta chains originate from one sample sequenced in a study of fetal regulatory T cell absence and autoimmunity. The protocol was immunoSEQ multiplex PCR, while the TCRdb copy is restricted to in-frame clones and leaves out a portion. The top ten hold about 0.41% of the sample, which has approximately 46,000 clones, about four fifths seen once. Sequencing was done on a sample of cord blood. Receptor source: a newborn boy with IPEX syndrome.

The chain couples TRBV5-1 to TRBJ1-2, with TRBD1 matching over 7 bases. This CDR3 spans 14 amino acids. Losses at the gene ends were 2 bases for V and 4 bases for J; bases not matched to a gene: 5. Germline lookup yields CDR1 SGHRS and CDR2 YFSETQ. CDR3 bases: TGCGCCAGCAGCTTTGAAGGGGGCTTCTATGGCTACACCTTC. Encoded protein: CASSFEGGFYGYTF.

As to this clone: The sample contains more than one DNA sequence encoding this CDR3. The CDR3 DNA reads TGCGCCAGCAGCCTGGACAGGGCGTATGGCTACACCTTC. This sequence encodes CASSLDRAYGYTF. J is TRBJ1-2 and V is TRBV5-1; 8 nucleotides line up with TRBD1. The germline V gene has CDR1 SGHRS and CDR2 YFSETQ. The V and J ends lost 4 bases and 5 bases, in that order; junction bases with no gene match: 4. The CDR3 is made up of 13 amino acids.

This clone was seen once. The gene calls are TRBV5-1 and TRBJ2-5; TRBD2 matches at 15 bases. The ends lost 5 bases at V and 5 bases at J; junction bases unmatched: 7. Per germline, CDR1 SGHRS and CDR2 YFSETQ. This CDR3 contains 16 residues. CDR3 DNA sequence: TGCGCCAGCAGTCGGACTAGCGGGGGGGCCGGGGAGACCCAGTACTTC. Its translation: CASSRTSGGAGETQYF.

This sequence joins TRBV5-1 and TRBJ2-3; tentative D call: TRBD2 (5 bases). The CDR3 is 16 amino acids. V lost 0 bases and J 4 bases, leaving 15 bases between the germline ends. The germline V gene has CDR1 SGHRS and CDR2 YFSETQ. The CDR3 DNA follows: TGCGCCAGCAGCTTGGGGCTAGCCTTAATACCAGATACGCAGTATTTT. It encodes CASSLGLALIPDTQYF.

This clone was detected only once. The V gene is TRBV6-5, the J gene TRBJ2-3, with TRBD2 matching over 13 bases. Germline assignment: CDR1 MNHEY and CDR2 SVGAGI. The CDR3 is 15 amino acids. V gave up 4 bases and J gave up 5 bases; unmatched junction bases: 3. CDR3 region: CASSSLAGGGDTQYF. Written as DNA, the CDR3 is TGTGCCAGCAGTTCACTAGCGGGAGGGGGAGATACGCAGTATTTT.

V usage is TRBV7-2 and J usage is TRBJ2-7, with D possibly called TRBD1 or TRBD2 (6 bases each). V lost 3 bases and J lost 4, with 13 bases in between. From germline, CDR1 is SGHTA and CDR2 FQGNSA. This CDR3 has 14 residues. The CDR3 loop is CASSLIGGTYEQYF. CDR3 nucleotide sequence: TGTGCCAGCAGCTTGATAGGCGGGACATACGAGCAGTACTTC.

The chain links TRBV6-6 to TRBJ1-2; D unclear. The CDR3 sequence is 13 residues long. Per the germline V gene, CDR1 is MNHNY and CDR2 is SVGAGI (reference sequence). V was clipped by 2 bases and J by 7 bases, with 11 bases between them. The CDR3 region is CASSYPGRVGYTF. In nucleotides, the CDR3 is TGTGCCAGCAGTTACCCTGGTAGGGTTGGCTACACCTTC.

The chain has TRBV6-5 and TRBJ1-5, with D perhaps TRBD1 (6 bases). The CDR3 has 15 residues. The V and J ends lost 6 bases and 4 bases respectively, with 16 bases between them. The V gene's germline CDR1 is MNHEY and CDR2 SVGAGI. CDR3 in amino acids: CASSPRTATNQPQHF. CDR3 nucleotide sequence: TGTGCCAGCAGCCCCCGGACAGCCACAAATCAGCCCCAGCATTTT.

The chain recombines TRBV11-3 with TRBJ2-1; 7 bases are a match to TRBD1. Germline V gene lookup returns CDR1 SGHNT and CDR2 YENEEA. With V trimmed by 8 bases and J by 2 bases, 6 bases remained unmatched. There are 14 residues in the CDR3. In DNA form, the CDR3 reads TGTGCCAGCTCACGGGACAGCCCCTACAATGAGCAGTTCTTC. Translation gives CASSRDSPYNEQFF.

The chain couples TRBV2 to TRBJ2-3; 12 bases are a match to TRBD2. V shed 10 bases and J 4 bases; nucleotides not matched to a gene: 18. The CDR3 is 18 residues long. Germline lookup yields CDR1 SNHLY and CDR2 FYNNEI. The CDR3 region has the DNA TGTGCCACTCACGTCGGGGCTAGCGGGGGGGCCTGGGCAGATACGCAGTATTTT. Translating it yields CATHVGASGGAWADTQYF.

This chain uses TRBV11-3 with TRBJ1-1, with 8 bases matching TRBD1. With V trimmed by 5 bases and J by 7 bases, 12 bases remained unmatched. Germline lookup yields CDR1 SGHNT and CDR2 YENEEA. This CDR3 has 15 amino acids. The CDR3 sequence is CASSRQDRGEGEAFF. The CDR3 DNA reads TGTGCCAGCAGCCGACAAGACAGGGGTGAAGGTGAAGCTTTCTTT. The full variable domain, rest sourced from reference TRBV11-3 and TRBJ1-1, is EAGVVQSPRYKIIEKKQPVAFWCNPISGHNTLYWYLQNLGQGPELLIRYENEEAVDDSQLPKDRFSAERLKGVDSTLKIQPAELGDSAVYLCASSRQDRGEGEAFFGQGTRLTVV.

This chain links TRBV7-2 with TRBJ2-7, with D perhaps given as TRBD1 or TRBD2 (5 bases each). CDR1 is SGHTA, CDR2 FQGNSA, per germline. Trimming stripped 5 bases from V and 0 bases from J, with 8 bases between. The CDR3 totals 13 residues. This CDR3 is CASSPGTSYEQYF. CDR3 sequence (DNA): TGTGCCAGCAGCCCCGGGACCTCCTACGAGCAGTACTTC.

J is TRBJ2-3 and V is TRBV9; no definite D call. V lost 0 bases and J 4 bases, leaving 12 bases between the germline ends. This CDR3 spans 15 amino acids. Germline V gene data show CDR1 as SGDLS and CDR2 as YYNGEE. The CDR3 DNA follows: TGTGCCAGCAGCGTAGGGGCTAGGCGCCCAGATACGCAGTATTTT. Protein product: CASSVGARRPDTQYF.

This clone was counted once. CDR3 in DNA: TGTGCCATCAGTGAGAGGGGACAGGGGGCAACCGGGGCCAACGTCCTGACTTTC. Its translation is CAISERGQGATGANVLTF. The V call is TRBV10-3, the J call TRBJ2-6; 12 bases agree with TRBD1. The CDR3 totals 18 residues. Germline trimming cut 2 bases from V and 4 bases from J; bases unmatched to any gene: 6. CDR1 and CDR2 (germline): ENHRY, SYGVKD.

The chain recombines TRBV9 with TRBJ2-3; D is unclear. Trimming pared 1 base from V and 2 bases from J, leaving 5 bases between. CDR1 is SGDLS and CDR2 is YYNGEE in the germline V gene. The CDR3 loop spans 13 amino acids. The chain's CDR3 is CASSVLATDTQYF. CDR3 nucleotide sequence: TGTGCCAGCAGCGTACTCGCCACAGATACGCAGTATTTT.

V usage is TRBV20-1 and J usage is TRBJ2-7; D is perhaps TRBD2 (6 bases). Deletions cut 1 base from V and 6 bases from J, with 7 bases between. This CDR3 comprises 11 residues. Germline CDR1 is DFQATT and CDR2 is SNEGSKA (reference sequence). Here the CDR3 reads CSARGGVEQYF. The CDR3 DNA follows: TGCAGTGCTAGAGGGGGGGTCGAGCAGTACTTC.

The rearrangement joins TRBV6-5 to TRBJ2-7; the D gene is possibly TRBD2 (5 bases). V was clipped by 0 bases and J by 0 bases, with 12 bases between them. This CDR3 has 16 amino acids. Germline assignment: CDR1 MNHEY and CDR2 SVGAGI. CDR3 sequence: CASSYSTGAGSYEQYF. The CDR3 bases are TGTGCCAGCAGTTACTCTACGGGCGCGGGCTCCTACGAGCAGTACTTC.

The chain links TRBV11-3 to TRBJ2-7; a possible D gene is TRBD1 (7 bases). This CDR3 has 14 amino acids. CDR1 is SGHNT, CDR2 YENEEA, per germline. Trimming took off 3 bases at V and 7 bases at J, with 16 bases between the two ends. The DNA of the CDR3 is TGTGCCAGCAGCTTCCCAACAGGGGCGGGGGAGCAGTACTTC. Amino acids: CASSFPTGAGEQYF.

This chain joins TRBV25-1 and TRBJ1-1, with TRBD1 as a possible D gene (6 bases). Between the trimmed V and J ends, which lost 4 bases and 4 bases, there was a span of 10 bases. This CDR3 is 13 amino acids long. The germline gives CDR1 MGHDK, CDR2 SYGVNS. CDR3 nucleotide sequence: TGTGCCAGCAGTGGGGGGGGCGTCACTGAAGCTTTCTTT. Translation: CASSGGGVTEAFF.

The V gene is TRBV27, the J gene TRBJ2-2; D unresolved. CDR1 and CDR2 from the germline V gene are MNHEY and SMNVEV (reference sequence). With 2 bases removed from V and 6 bases from J, the gap between germline ends came to 7 bases. CDR3 length: 13 residues. CDR3 protein: CASSLRVSGELFF. The CDR3 coding sequence is TGTGCCAGCAGTTTACGGGTATCCGGGGAGCTGTTTTTT.

The V and J genes are TRBV29-1 and TRBJ2-1, with 8 bases matching TRBD2. V lost 5 bases and J lost 4; bases outside the gene matches: 7. The CDR3 contains 14 residues. Per germline, CDR1 SQVTM and CDR2 ANQGSEA. Written as DNA, the CDR3 is TGCAGCGTTCCGAGCGGGAGAGGATACAATGAGCAGTTCTTC. Amino acids: CSVPSGRGYNEQFF.

This chain uses TRBV5-1 with TRBJ1-1; a possible D gene is TRBD1 (6 bases). CDR1 and CDR2 from the germline V gene are SGHRS and YFSETQ. V was shortened by 2 bases and J by 4 bases, with 6 bases between the two germline ends. This CDR3 comprises 12 residues. DNA of the CDR3: TGCGCCAGCAGCTTACAGGGCACTGAAGCTTTCTTT. Translation gives CASSLQGTEAFF.

The gene calls are TRBV7-9 and TRBJ2-7; 8 bases are a match to TRBD1. Germline lookup yields CDR1 SEHNR and CDR2 FQNEAQ (reference sequence). The CDR3 totals 14 residues. V lost 5 bases and J lost 7; bases outside the gene matches: 10. CDR3 residues: CASSTRQGLGEQYF. Written as DNA, the CDR3 is TGTGCCAGCAGCACACGACAGGGGCTAGGGGAGCAGTACTTC.

V and J are TRBV10-3 and TRBJ2-1, with 8 bases fitting TRBD2. The trim removed 0 bases at V and 6 bases at J, leaving 22 bases unmatched. Germline V gene sequence: CDR1 ENHRY, CDR2 SYGVKD. CDR3 size: 21 residues. The DNA of the CDR3 is TGTGCCATCAGTGAGTCTTTAAATCGCCTTCTACGGCTAGCGGGCGGCAATGAGCAGTTCTTC. This gives the protein CAISESLNRLLRLAGGNEQFF.

The chain combines TRBV5-4 with TRBJ1-1, with a tentative D call TRBD1 (5 bases). Germline V gene data show CDR1 as SGHNT and CDR2 as YYREEE (reference sequence). The CDR3 is 14 residues long. V lost 5 bases, J lost 1 base, and 12 bases lay in between. The CDR3 region is CASSSRGENTEAFF. The CDR3 DNA is TGTGCCAGCAGTTCTCGGGGGGAGAACACTGAAGCTTTCTTT.